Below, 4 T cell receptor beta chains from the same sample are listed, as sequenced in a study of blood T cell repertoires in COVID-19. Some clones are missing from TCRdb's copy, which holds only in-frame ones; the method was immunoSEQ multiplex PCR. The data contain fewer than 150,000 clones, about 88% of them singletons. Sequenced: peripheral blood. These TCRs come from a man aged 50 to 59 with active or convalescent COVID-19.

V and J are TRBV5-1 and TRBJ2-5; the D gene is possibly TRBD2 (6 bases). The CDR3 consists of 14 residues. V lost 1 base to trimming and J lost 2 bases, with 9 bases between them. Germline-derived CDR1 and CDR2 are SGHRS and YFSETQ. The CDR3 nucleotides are TGCGCCAGCAGCTTGACAGCGGGTCAAGAGACCCAGTACTTC. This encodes CASSLTAGQETQYF.

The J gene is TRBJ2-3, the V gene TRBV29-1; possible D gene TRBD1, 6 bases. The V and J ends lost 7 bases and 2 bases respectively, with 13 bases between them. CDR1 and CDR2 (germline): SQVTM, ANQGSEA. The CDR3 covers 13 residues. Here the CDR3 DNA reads TGCAGCGGCTCCCGGACAGTCACAGATACGCAGTATTTT. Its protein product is CSGSRTVTDTQYF.

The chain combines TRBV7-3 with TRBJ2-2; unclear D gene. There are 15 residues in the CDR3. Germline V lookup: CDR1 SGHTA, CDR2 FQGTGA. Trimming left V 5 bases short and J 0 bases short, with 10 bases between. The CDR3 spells CASSPVGTNTGELFF. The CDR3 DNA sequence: TGTGCCAGCAGCCCGGTTGGTACGAACACCGGGGAGCTGTTTTTT. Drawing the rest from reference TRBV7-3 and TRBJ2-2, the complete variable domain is GAGVSQTPSNKVTEKGKYVELRCDPISGHTALYWYRQSLGQGPEFLIYFQGTGAADDSGLPNDRFFAVRPEGSVSTLKIQRTERGDSAVYLCASSPVGTNTGELFFGEGSRLTVL.

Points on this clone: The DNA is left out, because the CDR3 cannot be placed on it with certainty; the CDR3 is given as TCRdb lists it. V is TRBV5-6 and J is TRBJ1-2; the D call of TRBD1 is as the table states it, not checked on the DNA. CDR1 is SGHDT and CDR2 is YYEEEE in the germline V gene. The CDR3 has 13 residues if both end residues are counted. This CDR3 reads CASSLVGQGAGTF.